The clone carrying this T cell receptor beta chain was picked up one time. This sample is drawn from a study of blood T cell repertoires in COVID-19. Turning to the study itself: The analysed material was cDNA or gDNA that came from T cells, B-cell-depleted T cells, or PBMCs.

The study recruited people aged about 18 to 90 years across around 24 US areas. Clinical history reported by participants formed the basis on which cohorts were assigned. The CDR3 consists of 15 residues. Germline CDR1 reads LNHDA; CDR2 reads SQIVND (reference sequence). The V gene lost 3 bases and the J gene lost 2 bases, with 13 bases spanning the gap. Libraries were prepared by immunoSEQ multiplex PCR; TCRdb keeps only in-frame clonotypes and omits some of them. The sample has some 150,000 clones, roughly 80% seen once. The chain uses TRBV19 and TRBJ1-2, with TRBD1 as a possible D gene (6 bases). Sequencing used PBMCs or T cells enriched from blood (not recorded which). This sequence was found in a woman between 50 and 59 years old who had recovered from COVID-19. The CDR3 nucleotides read TGTGCCAGTAGTATCCCCGGGGGGCGAAACTATGGCTACACCTTC. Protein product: CASSIPGGRNYGYTF.